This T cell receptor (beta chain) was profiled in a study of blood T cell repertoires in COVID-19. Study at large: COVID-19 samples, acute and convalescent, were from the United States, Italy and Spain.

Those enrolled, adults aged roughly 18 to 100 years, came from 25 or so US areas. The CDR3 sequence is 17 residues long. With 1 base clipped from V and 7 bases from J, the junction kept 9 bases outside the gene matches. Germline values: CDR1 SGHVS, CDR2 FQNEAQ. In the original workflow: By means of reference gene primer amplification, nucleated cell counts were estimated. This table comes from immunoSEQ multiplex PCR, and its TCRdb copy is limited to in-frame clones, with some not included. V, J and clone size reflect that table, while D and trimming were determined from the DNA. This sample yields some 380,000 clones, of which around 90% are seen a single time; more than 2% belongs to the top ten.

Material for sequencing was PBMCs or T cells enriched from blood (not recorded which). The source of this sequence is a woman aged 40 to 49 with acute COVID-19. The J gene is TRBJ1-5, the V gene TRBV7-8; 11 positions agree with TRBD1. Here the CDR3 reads CASSLDLGTGGGQPQHF. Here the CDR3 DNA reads TGTGCCAGCAGCTTAGATTTGGGGACAGGGGGAGGGCAGCCCCAGCATTTT.